Listed below are T cell receptor beta chains from one sample, sequenced in a study of human T cells and chemical hapten exposure. TCRdb re-analysed the RACE reads in MiXCR, keeping a single row per CDR3 protein. The sample consists of fewer than 500,000 distinct CDR3 sequences, approximately 5.1% of them appearing once. The material sequenced was whole blood, taken in connection with sensitization to the hapten diphenylcyclopropenone (DPC). These receptors were taken from a woman aged 50 to 65 with alopecia areata. Some clones in this sample may be carry-over from other donors' samples. Both conserved end residues are part of each CDR3. A D gene is named only where the DNA matches it firmly. Only some rows state a clone size, as once, few, many or a class for expanded clones.

TRBD1,-,TRBV20-1,TRBJ1-1,TGCAGTCCTGGCAGGGGGCGCCCTGAAGCTTTCTTT,CSPGRGRPEAFF
-,-,TRBV7-9,TRBJ1-5,TGTGCCAGCAGCTTAGGGCCAGGGGCCCAGCCCCAGCATTTT,CASSLGPGAQPQHF
-,few,TRBV15,TRBJ2-4,TGTGCCACCAGCAGAACAGGAGTGTTAGACATTCAGTACTTC,CATSRTGVLDIQYF
-,many,TRBV6-6,TRBJ2-2,TGTGCCAGCACCCTTACCGGGACGGCGAACACCGGGGAGCTGTTTTTT,CASTLTGTANTGELFF
-,-,TRBV20-1,TRBJ2-6,TGCAGTGCTAGGGGCTGGATTCCTGGGGCCAACGTCCTGACTTTC,CSARGWIPGANVLTF
-,many,TRBV4-1,TRBJ2-3,TGCGCCAGCAGCCAAGGTCGGAGGGGCCATGATAGCACAGATACGCAGTATTTT,CASSQGRRGHDSTDTQYF
TRBD1,few,TRBV7-6,TRBJ1-5,TGTGCCAGCAGCTTAGGGGACAGGAACAATCAGCCCCAGCATTTT,CASSLGDRNNQPQHF
-,many,TRBV28,TRBJ2-7,TGTGCCAGCAGTTTGGGCTTTTGGCGCGAGCAGTACTTC,CASSLGFWREQYF
TRBD1,many,TRBV5-1,TRBJ2-3,TGCGCCAGCAGCTTGAGGGACAGGGAGGCAGATACGCAGTATTTT,CASSLRDREADTQYF
-,-,TRBV7-9,TRBJ1-5,TGTGCCAGCAGCTTGTTTACAGGGCGAGGCATTCAGCCCCAGCATTTT,CASSLFTGRGIQPQHF
TRBD1,many,TRBV4-1,TRBJ2-5,TGCGCCAGCAGCCAAGGGACAGGGCTTGTCCAAGAGACCCAGTACTTC,CASSQGTGLVQETQYF